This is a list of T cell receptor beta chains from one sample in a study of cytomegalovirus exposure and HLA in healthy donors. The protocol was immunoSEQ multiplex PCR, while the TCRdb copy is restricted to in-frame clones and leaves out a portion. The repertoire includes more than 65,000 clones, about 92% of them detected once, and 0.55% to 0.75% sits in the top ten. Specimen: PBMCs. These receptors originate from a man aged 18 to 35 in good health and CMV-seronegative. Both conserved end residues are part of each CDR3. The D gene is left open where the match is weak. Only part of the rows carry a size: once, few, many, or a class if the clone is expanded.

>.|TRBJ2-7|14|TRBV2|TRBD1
CASRAGTGSYEQYF
TGTGCCAGCAGGGCCGGGACAGGATCCTACGAGCAGTACTTC
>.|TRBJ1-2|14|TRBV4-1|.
CASSPRQWNYGYTF
TGCGCCAGCAGCCCTAGACAGTGGAACTATGGCTACACCTTC
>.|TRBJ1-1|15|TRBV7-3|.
CASSTTGTMNTEAFF
TGTGCCAGCAGCACGACAGGTACCATGAACACTGAAGCTTTCTTT
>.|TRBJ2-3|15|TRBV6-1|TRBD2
CARTPSAGGTDTQYF
TGTGCCCGTACCCCCTCAGCGGGAGGCACAGATACGCAGTATTTT
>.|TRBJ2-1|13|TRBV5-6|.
CASSLVGLFEQFF
TGTGCCAGCAGCTTGGTGGGGCTTTTTGAGCAGTTCTTC
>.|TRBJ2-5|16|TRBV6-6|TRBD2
CASRPIAGGSGETQYF
TGTGCCAGCAGACCTATAGCGGGAGGGTCAGGGGAGACCCAGTACTTC
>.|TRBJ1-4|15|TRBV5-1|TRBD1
CASSLAGTDNEKLFF
TGCGCCAGCAGCTTGGCCGGGACAGATAATGAAAAACTGTTTTTT
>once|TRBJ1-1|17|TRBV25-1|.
CASSEYLGTSTNTEAFF
TGTGCCAGCAGTGAATATCTCGGGACAAGTACGAACACTGAAGCTTTCTTT
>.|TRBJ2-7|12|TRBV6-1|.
CASSYRSYEQYF
TGTGCCAGCAGTTATCGCTCCTACGAGCAGTACTTC
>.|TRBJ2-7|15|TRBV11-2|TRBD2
CASSLDPGGSYEQYF
TGTGCCAGCAGCTTAGATCCGGGGGGGAGCTACGAGCAGTACTTC
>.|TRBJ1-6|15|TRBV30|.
CAWRNLQGGNSPLHF
TGTGCCTGGAGGAATCTGCAGGGAGGTAATTCACCCCTCCACTTT
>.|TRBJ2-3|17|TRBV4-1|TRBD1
CASSRGQARGYTDTQYF
TGCGCCAGCAGCCGGGGACAGGCAAGGGGATACACAGATACGCAGTATTTT
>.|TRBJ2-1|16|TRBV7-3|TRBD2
CASSPASGRAVYEQFF
TGTGCCAGCAGCCCGGCTAGCGGGAGGGCCGTCTATGAGCAGTTCTTC
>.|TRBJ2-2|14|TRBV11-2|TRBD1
CASSSNRGHGELFF
TGTGCCAGCAGCAGCAACAGGGGGCACGGGGAGCTGTTTTTT
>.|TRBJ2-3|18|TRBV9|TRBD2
CASSVTSGGAGFTDTQYF
TGTGCCAGCAGCGTAACTAGCGGGGGGGCCGGTTTCACAGATACGCAGTATTTT
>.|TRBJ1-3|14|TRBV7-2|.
CASSGGLSGNTIYF
TGTGCCAGCAGCGGAGGGCTCTCTGGAAACACCATATATTTT
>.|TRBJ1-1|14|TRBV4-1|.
CASSGPLRGTEAFF
TGCGCCAGCAGCGGGCCACTCAGAGGGACTGAAGCTTTCTTT
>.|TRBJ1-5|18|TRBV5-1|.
CASSSLPGGPGGNQPQHF
TGCGCCAGCAGCTCCCTTCCGGGGGGGCCCGGTGGAAATCAGCCCCAGCATTTT
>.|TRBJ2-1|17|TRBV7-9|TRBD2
CASSLNIGTRKDNEQFF
TGTGCCAGCAGCTTAAATATAGGGACTAGGAAGGACAATGAGCAGTTCTTC
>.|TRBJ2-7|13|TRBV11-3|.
CASSSPLSYEQYF
TGTGCCAGCAGCTCGCCACTATCCTACGAGCAGTACTTC
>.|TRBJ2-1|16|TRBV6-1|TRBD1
CASSGPRDRGYNEQFF
TGTGCCAGCAGTGGTCCTCGGGACAGGGGGTACAATGAGCAGTTCTTC
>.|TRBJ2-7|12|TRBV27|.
CASRQGSYEQYF
TGTGCCAGCAGACAGGGCTCCTACGAGCAGTACTTC
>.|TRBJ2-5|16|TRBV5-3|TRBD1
CARSLGQGHDQETQYF
TGTGCCAGAAGCTTAGGACAGGGACACGACCAAGAGACCCAGTACTTC
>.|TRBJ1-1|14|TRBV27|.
CASKPSGLNTEAFF
TGTGCCAGCAAACCCTCAGGGCTGAACACTGAAGCTTTCTTT
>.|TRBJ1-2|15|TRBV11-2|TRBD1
CASSSVGTANYGYTF
TGTGCCAGCAGCTCCGTAGGGACAGCTAACTATGGCTACACCTTC
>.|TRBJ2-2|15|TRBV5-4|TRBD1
CASSWDSANTGELFF
TGTGCCAGCAGCTGGGACAGCGCAAACACCGGGGAGCTGTTTTTT
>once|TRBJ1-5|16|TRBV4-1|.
CASSQEWAGGNQPQHF
TGCGCCAGCAGCCAAGAGTGGGCGGGGGGCAATCAGCCCCAGCATTTT
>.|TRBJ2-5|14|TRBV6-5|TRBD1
CASNPGQGYETQYF
TGTGCCAGCAACCCGGGACAGGGGTACGAGACCCAGTACTTC
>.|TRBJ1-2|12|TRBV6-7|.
CASSPTGYGYTF
TGTGCCAGCAGTCCAACAGGCTATGGCTACACCTTC
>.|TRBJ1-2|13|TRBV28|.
CATIPRQSYGYTF
TGTGCCACCATCCCGAGACAATCCTATGGCTACACCTTC
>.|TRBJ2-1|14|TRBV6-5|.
CASSYGLASDEQFF
TGTGCCAGCAGTTACGGGCTAGCGAGCGATGAGCAGTTCTTC
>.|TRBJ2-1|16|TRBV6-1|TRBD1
CASSEPPGQGENEQFF
TGTGCCAGCAGTGAACCCCCGGGACAGGGGGAAAATGAGCAGTTCTTC
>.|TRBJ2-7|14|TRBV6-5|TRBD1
CASSYRDREYEQYF
TGTGCCAGCAGTTACAGGGACAGGGAGTACGAGCAGTACTTC
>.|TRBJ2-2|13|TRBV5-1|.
CASSTTSTGELFF
TGCGCCAGCAGCACCACTAGCACCGGGGAGCTGTTTTTT
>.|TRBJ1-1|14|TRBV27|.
CASSPRGPNTEAFF
TGTGCCAGCAGTCCCAGGGGCCCTAACACTGAAGCTTTCTTT
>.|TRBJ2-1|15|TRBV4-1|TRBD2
CASSHMERAGGPLLF
TGCGCCAGCAGCCACATGGAGCGAGCGGGGGGCCCGCTGCTCTTC
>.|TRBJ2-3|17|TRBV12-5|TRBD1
CASGPTSRGLTPDTQYF
TGTGCTAGTGGTCCCACCTCCAGGGGGCTCACCCCAGATACGCAGTATTTT
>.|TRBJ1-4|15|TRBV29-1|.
CSVEDRSREGEKLFF
TGCAGCGTTGAAGATCGTTCCAGGGAAGGGGAAAAACTGTTTTTT
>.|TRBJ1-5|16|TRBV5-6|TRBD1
CASSLGLDRVNQPQHF
TGTGCCAGCAGCTTGGGCCTCGACAGGGTAAATCAGCCCCAGCATTTT
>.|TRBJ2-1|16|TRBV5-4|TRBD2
CASSPGGLAGYNEQFF
TGTGCCAGCAGCCCCGGGGGTCTAGCGGGTTACAATGAGCAGTTCTTC
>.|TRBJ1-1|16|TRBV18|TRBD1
CASSPTTGTANTEAFF
TGTGCCAGCTCACCCACTACCGGGACAGCGAACACTGAAGCTTTCTTT
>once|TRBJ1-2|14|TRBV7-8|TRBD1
CAWSVQGAQYGYTF
TGTGCCTGGAGTGTGCAGGGGGCGCAATATGGCTACACCTTC